Listed below are T cell receptor beta chains from one sample, sequenced in a study of blood T cell repertoires in COVID-19. Some clones are missing from TCRdb's copy, which holds only in-frame ones; the method was immunoSEQ multiplex PCR. This sample yields about 200,000 clones, of which approximately 73% are seen a single time; 17% belongs to the top ten. Sequencing was done on a sample of PBMCs or T cells enriched from blood (not recorded which). The receptor set was obtained from a woman in her forties or fifties with acute COVID-19. CDR3s include the opening cysteine and the closing phenylalanine or tryptophan.

>TRBV5-5|TRBJ2-1
CASSLVGSGGTGPYNEQFF
>TRBV3-1/TRBV3-2|TRBJ1-3
CASSQTWDRGESGNTIYF
>TRBV14|TRBJ2-5
CASSQNRVGETQYF
>TRBV6-1|TRBJ1-5
CASSALRDRRNQPQHF
>TRBV6-5|TRBJ1-1
CASSYRDRDTEAFF
>TRBV28|TRBJ1-1
CASSRRTGEGGMNTEAFF
>TRBV18|TRBJ1-5
CASSQTGIVGQPQHF
>TRBV5-1|TRBJ2-1
CASSPPAGGTDEQFF
>TRBV7-9|TRBJ1-1
CASSPRQGAMNTEAFF
>TRBV6-5|TRBJ1-1
CASGHRGVTEAFF
>TRBV27|TRBJ2-5
CASRPYRGGKETQYF
>TRBV7-7|TRBJ2-5
CASSLGGGGQETQYF
>TRBV9|TRBJ1-6
CASSETGSPSPLHF
>TRBV19|TRBJ2-5
CASSIGRSQETQYF
>TRBV3-1/TRBV3-2|TRBJ2-1
CASSWRGAQFF
>TRBV7-8|TRBJ1-5
CASSLTRTGPNQPQHF
>TRBV7-8|TRBJ1-5
CASSPQVDGKQPQHF
>TRBV9|TRBJ2-1
CASSPPVDNEQFF
>TRBV3-1/TRBV3-2|TRBJ1-2
CASSSQGALYGYTF
>TRBV28|TRBJ1-1
CASSRVKTGGTEAFF
>TRBV18|TRBJ1-5
CASSPDRVNQPQHF
>TRBV9|TRBJ1-2
CASSGHRKANYGYTF
>TRBV5-8|TRBJ1-4
CASSRIWTGREKLFF
>TRBV27|TRBJ2-3
CATCRNDRGTQYF
>TRBV12-5|TRBJ2-3
CASGSAGDTQYF
>TRBV28|TRBJ1-2
CASSSVRAGSYYGYTF
>TRBV19|TRBJ1-5
CASSIGRDRGLNQPQHF
>TRBV10-3|TRBJ2-5
CATDPGVGETQYF
>TRBV6-6|TRBJ1-3
CASIGDSGNTIYF
>TRBV6-6|TRBJ1-4
CASTVGQGREKLFF
>TRBV27|TRBJ1-1
CASSSLHVGTSNTEAFF